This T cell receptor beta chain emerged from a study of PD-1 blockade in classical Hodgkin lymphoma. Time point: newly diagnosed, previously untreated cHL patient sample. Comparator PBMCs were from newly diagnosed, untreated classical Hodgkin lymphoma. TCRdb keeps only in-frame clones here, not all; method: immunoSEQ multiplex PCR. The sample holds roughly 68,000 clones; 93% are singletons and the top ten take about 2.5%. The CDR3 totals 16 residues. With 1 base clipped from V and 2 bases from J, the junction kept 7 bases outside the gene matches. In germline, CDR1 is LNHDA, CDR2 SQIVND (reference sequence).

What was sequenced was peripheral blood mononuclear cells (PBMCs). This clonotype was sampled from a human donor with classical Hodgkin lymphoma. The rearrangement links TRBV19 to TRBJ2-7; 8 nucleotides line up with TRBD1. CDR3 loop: CASSIVFGQGPYEQYF. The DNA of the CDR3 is TGTGCCAGTAGTATAGTTTTTGGACAGGGTCCCTACGAGCAGTACTTC.